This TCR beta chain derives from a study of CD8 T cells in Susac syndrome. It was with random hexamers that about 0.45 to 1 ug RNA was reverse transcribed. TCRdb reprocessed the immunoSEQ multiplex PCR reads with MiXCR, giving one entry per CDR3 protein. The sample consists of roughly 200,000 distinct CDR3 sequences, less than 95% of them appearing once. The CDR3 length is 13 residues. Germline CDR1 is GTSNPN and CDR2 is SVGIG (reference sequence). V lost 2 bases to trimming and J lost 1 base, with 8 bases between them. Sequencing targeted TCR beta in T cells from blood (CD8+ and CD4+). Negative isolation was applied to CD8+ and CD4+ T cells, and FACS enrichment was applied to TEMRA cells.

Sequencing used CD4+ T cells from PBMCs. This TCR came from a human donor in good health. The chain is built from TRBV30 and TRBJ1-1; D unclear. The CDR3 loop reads CAWSRHQNTEAFF. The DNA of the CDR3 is TGTGCCTGGAGTCGACACCAGAACACTGAAGCTTTCTTT.